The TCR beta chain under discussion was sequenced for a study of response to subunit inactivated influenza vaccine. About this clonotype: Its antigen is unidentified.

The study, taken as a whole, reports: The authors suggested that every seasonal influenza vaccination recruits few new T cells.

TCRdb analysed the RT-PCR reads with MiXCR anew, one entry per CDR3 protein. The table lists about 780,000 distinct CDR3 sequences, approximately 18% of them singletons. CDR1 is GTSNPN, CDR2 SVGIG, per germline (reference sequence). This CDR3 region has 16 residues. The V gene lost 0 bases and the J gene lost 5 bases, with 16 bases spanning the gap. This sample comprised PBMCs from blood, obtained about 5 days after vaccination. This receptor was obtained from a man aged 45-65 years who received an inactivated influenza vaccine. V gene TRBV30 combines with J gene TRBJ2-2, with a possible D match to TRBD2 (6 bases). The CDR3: CAWSVRVVEGTGELFF. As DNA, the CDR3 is TGTGCCTGGAGTGTACGTGTTGTGGAGGGGACCGGGGAGCTGTTTTTT.